The 10 T cell receptor beta chains listed next were all sequenced from one sample in a study of T cells after somatic rescue of genetic block. Generated by immunoSEQ multiplex PCR, the TCRdb table keeps only in-frame clones and is missing some. The data hold some 70,000 clones, with approximately 91% observed a single time. Sequencing was performed on peripheral blood mononuclear cells (PBMCs). These receptors were obtained from a man aged 25-40 years.

The chain joins TRBV7-8 to TRBJ1-3, with a tentative D call TRBD1 (6 bases). The CDR3 length is 16 residues. CDR1 is SGHVS and CDR2 is FQNEAQ in the germline V gene. The V gene lost 5 bases and the J gene lost 3 bases, with 17 bases spanning the gap. In DNA, the CDR3 is TGTGCCAGCAGCCCCGGTCTGGGGGCGGTTGGAAACACCATATATTTT. It codes for CASSPGLGAVGNTIYF.

This chain connects TRBV7-2 to TRBJ2-1; 8 bases align to TRBD2. Losses at the gene ends were 4 bases for V and 0 bases for J; bases not matched to a gene: 2. Germline V gene data show CDR1 as SGHTA and CDR2 as FQGNSA. This CDR3 has 15 residues. The CDR3 here is CASSSGTSSYNEQFF. The DNA of the CDR3 is TGTGCCAGCAGCTCCGGGACTAGCTCCTACAATGAGCAGTTCTTC.

For the CDR3, the DNA is TGTGCCAGCAGCCATGGCCAATTCGGGACAACGAAACGTGGCTACACCTTC. Its protein is CASSHGQFGTTKRGYTF. This rearrangement joins TRBV7-9 to TRBJ1-2; possibly TRBD1 for D (6 bases). The V and J ends lost 5 bases and 7 bases respectively, with 26 bases between them. The CDR3 extends over 17 amino acids. CDR1 SEHNR and CDR2 FQNEAQ come from the germline V gene (reference sequence).

The chain joins TRBV6-5 to TRBJ2-3; TRBD2 aligns across 12 bases. Germline trimming cut 4 bases from V and 1 base from J; bases unmatched to any gene: 0. The CDR3 length is 15 residues. Germline CDR1 MNHEY, CDR2 SVGAGI. The DNA for the CDR3 is TGTGCCAGCAGTTGGACTAGCGGGGGCACAGATACGCAGTATTTT. This gives the protein CASSWTSGGTDTQYF.

The chain couples TRBV18 to TRBJ2-6; 10 positions agree with TRBD1. V lost 6 bases to trimming and J lost 0 bases; unmatched junction nucleotides: 8. This CDR3 comprises 18 residues. Germline V gives CDR1 KGHSH, CDR2 LQKENI. CDR3 amino acids: CASSPADRGLSGANVLTF. DNA of the CDR3: TGTGCCAGCTCGCCAGCCGACAGGGGGCTCTCTGGGGCCAACGTCCTGACTTTC.

The chain joins TRBV5-3 to TRBJ2-7; a weak D match, TRBD2 (6 bases). TRBV5-3 carries the ORF label, with uncertain function. There are 16 residues in the CDR3. Trimming pared 4 bases from V and 0 bases from J, leaving 17 bases between. The chain's CDR3 is CARSRPGTLYSYEQYF. In nucleotides, the CDR3 is TGTGCCAGAAGCCGCCCCGGGACTCTGTACTCCTACGAGCAGTACTTC.

V usage is TRBV27 and J usage is TRBJ2-3; 8 bases map to TRBD2. The V and J ends lost 7 bases and 5 bases, in that order; junction bases with no gene match: 11. This CDR3 contains 15 residues. Germline lookup yields CDR1 MNHEY and CDR2 SMNVEV (reference sequence). This chain's CDR3 is CASTFIGGAVDTQYF. In DNA, the CDR3 is TGTGCCAGCACTTTCATCGGGGGGGCTGTAGATACGCAGTATTTT.

The chain joins TRBV13 to TRBJ2-7; weak D call: TRBD2 (6 bases). V was trimmed by 5 bases and J by 2 bases, leaving 16 bases between them. The CDR3 runs to 15 residues. From germline, CDR1 is PRHDT and CDR2 FYEKMQ (reference sequence). The CDR3 coding sequence is TGTGCCAGCAGCAGGATGGGGGAGGCAACCTACGAGCAGTACTTC. Protein sequence: CASSRMGEATYEQYF.

The chain has TRBV10-2 and TRBJ2-2; 11 nucleotides agree with TRBD2. The germline CDR1 and CDR2 sequences are WSHSY and SAAADI. The length of the CDR3 is 15 residues. V lost 5 bases to trimming and J lost 6 bases; unmatched junction nucleotides: 5. The CDR3 is CASSNLAGGSGELFF. CDR3 coding DNA: TGCGCCAGCAGTAATCTAGCGGGGGGTTCCGGGGAGCTGTTTTTT.

The chain carries TRBV19 and TRBJ1-2; no clear D. The germline V gene encodes CDR1 LNHDA and CDR2 SQIVND (reference sequence). Trimming stripped 5 bases from V and 7 bases from J, with 14 bases between. This CDR3 comprises 13 residues. CDR3: CASSDGVIGGYTF. The CDR3 DNA follows: TGTGCCAGTAGTGACGGGGTCATTGGTGGCTACACCTTC.